This T cell receptor (beta chain) was recorded in a study of blood T cell repertoires in COVID-19. Study-wide context: Specimens from acute and convalescent COVID-19 originated in the United States, Italy and Spain. Sources were T cells, B-cell-depleted T cells, or PBMCs; the material itself was cDNA or gDNA.

The V gene end was trimmed by 1 base and the J gene end by 3 bases; junction bases not matched to a gene: 5. The CDR3 has 16 residues. Per the germline V gene, CDR1 is SEHNR and CDR2 is FQNEAQ (reference sequence). Original processing notes: Amplified reference gene primers provided the basis for estimating nucleated cell counts. TCRdb's table, derived via immunoSEQ multiplex PCR, lists solely in-frame clones and lacks some. The V and J calls and clone size come from that table; D and trimming were worked out from the DNA. The sample lists roughly 480,000 clones; roughly 89% were seen once. What was sequenced was peripheral blood. The TCR comes from a man aged 18 to 30 with COVID-19, enrolled during active disease. The chain links TRBV7-9 to TRBJ2-3; 9 positions match TRBD2. The CDR3 spells CASSLGEREATDTQYF. In nucleotides, the CDR3 is TGTGCCAGCAGCTTAGGTGAGCGGGAGGCTACAGATACGCAGTATTTT.